This T cell receptor (delta chain) was retrieved from a study of γδ T cells in repeated Plasmodium falciparum infection. Overall study: Four controlled malaria infections with P. falciparum NF54 spanned roughly 590 days.

TCRdb reanalysed the multiplex PCR reads via CATT. The sample holds more than 70,000 delta-chain clones, over 0.9% seen once. Bulk repertoires came from Vgamma9/Vdelta2+ or Vdelta2-negative gammadelta T cells flow-sorted from PBMC. V was trimmed by 0 bases and J by 1 base, leaving 14 bases between them. The length of the CDR3 is 16 residues. Germline V gene data show CDR1 as GEAIGNYY and CDR2 as EKD. Study-level results: Vgamma9/Vdelta2+ T cells showed a stable polyclonal repertoire with shared TCRgamma sequences. The Malian cohort came from a small rural village of predominantly one ethnic group.

This clone has ten or more counts. Its antigen is unidentified. TCRdb records a much larger clone's protein for this DNA, with a difference at residue 10 that likely arises from a read error; the protein given is the translation of the DNA. This TCR derives from a pool of human donors (malaria-infected and uninfected, not separated). Sequencing was done on a sample of gamma-delta T cells from blood. The chain recombines TRDV2 with TRDJ1, with no clear D. No J gene was available from TCRdb, and it was assigned here by a germline match of the DNA. The CDR3 nucleotides read TGTGCCTGTGACACCGTCGGAGACGCGTGCACCGATAAACTCATCTTT. It is translated as CACDTVGDACTDKLIF.